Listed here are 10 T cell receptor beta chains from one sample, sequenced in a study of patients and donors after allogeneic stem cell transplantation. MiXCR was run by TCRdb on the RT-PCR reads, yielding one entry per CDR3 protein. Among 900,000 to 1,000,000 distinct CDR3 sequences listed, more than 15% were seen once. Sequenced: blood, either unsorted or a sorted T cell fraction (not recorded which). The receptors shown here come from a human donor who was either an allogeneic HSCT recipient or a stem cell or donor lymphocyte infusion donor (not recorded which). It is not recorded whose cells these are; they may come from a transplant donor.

The DNA for the CDR3 is TGTGCCAGCAGGTTGACAGGGGGGGGTGGCACTGAAGCTTTCTTT. This translates into CASRLTGGGGTEAFF. The V gene is TRBV27, the J gene TRBJ1-1; 9 bases line up with TRBD1. The trim removed 6 bases at V and 4 bases at J, leaving 9 bases unmatched. Germline values: CDR1 MNHEY, CDR2 SMNVEV (reference sequence). The CDR3 runs to 15 residues.

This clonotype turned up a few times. The CDR3 DNA reads as TGCAGTGCCACCGGGACAAAGTTTTACGAGCAGTACTTC. Translation gives CSATGTKFYEQYF. This chain joins TRBV20-1 and TRBJ2-7, with a possible D match to TRBD1 (6 bases). Germline V gene data show CDR1 as DFQATT and CDR2 as SNEGSKA (reference sequence). The CDR3 sequence is 13 residues long. Trimming removed 6 bases at V and 4 bases at J, with 16 bases between.

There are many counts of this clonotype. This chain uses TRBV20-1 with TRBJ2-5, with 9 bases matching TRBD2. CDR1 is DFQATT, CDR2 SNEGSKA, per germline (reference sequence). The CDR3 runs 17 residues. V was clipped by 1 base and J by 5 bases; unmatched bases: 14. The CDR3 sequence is CSARARRGLARDETQYF. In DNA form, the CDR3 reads TGCAGTGCTAGAGCCCGGAGGGGACTAGCTCGGGACGAGACCCAGTACTTC.

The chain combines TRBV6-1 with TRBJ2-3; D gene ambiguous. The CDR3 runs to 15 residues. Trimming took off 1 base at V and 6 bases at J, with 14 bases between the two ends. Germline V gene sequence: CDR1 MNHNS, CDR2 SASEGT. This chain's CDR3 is CASSEVFPGGDTQYF. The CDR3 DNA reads TGTGCCAGCAGTGAAGTTTTCCCTGGTGGGGATACGCAGTATTTT.

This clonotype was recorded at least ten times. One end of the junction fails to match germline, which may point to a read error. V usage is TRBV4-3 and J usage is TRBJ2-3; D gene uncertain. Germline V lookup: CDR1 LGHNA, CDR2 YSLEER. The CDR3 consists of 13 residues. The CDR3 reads CASSQDRTDTQYF. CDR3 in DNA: TGTGCCAGCAGCCAGGACCGCACAGATACGCAGTATTTT.

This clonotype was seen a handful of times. CDR3: CSAQTGGAYNEQFF. DNA of the CDR3: TGCAGCGCCCAAACCGGGGGGGCCTACAATGAGCAGTTCTTC. This chain links TRBV29-1 with TRBJ2-1; 8 nucleotides line up with TRBD2. The CDR3 runs to 14 residues. J lost 2 bases, V lost 7 bases, and 7 bases had no gene match. The germline V gene encodes CDR1 SQVTM and CDR2 ANQGSEA.

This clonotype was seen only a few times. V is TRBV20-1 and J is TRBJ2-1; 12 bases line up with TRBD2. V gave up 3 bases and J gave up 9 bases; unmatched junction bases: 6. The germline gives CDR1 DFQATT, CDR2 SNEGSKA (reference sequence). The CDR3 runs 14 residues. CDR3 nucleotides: TGCAGTGCTAGGGCTAGCGGGGGGGCGGTTGAGCAGTTCTTC. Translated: CSARASGGAVEQFF.

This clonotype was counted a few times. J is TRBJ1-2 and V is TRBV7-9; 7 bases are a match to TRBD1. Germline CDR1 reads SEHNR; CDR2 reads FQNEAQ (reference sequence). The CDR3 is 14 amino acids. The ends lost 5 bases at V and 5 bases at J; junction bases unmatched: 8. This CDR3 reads CASSGGDRWYGYTF. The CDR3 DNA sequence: TGTGCCAGCAGCGGCGGGGACAGATGGTATGGCTACACCTTC. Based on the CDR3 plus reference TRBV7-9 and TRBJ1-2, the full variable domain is DTGVSQNPRHKITKRGQNVTFRCDPISEHNRLYWYRQTLGQGPEFLTYFQNEAQLEKSRLLSDRFSAERPKGSFSTLEIQRTEQGDSAMYLCASSGGDRWYGYTFGSGTRLTVV.

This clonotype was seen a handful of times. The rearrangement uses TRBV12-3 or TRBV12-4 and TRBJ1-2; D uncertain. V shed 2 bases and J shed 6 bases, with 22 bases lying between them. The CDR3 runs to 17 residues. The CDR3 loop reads CASSLSPQRPAGDGYTF. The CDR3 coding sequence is TGTGCCAGCAGTTTAAGTCCCCAGAGGCCCGCCGGGGATGGCTACACCTTC.

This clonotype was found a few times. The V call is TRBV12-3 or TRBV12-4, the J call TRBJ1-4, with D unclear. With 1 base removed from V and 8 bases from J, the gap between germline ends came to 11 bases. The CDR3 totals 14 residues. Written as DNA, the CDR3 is TGTGCCAGCAGTTTAGGGGTCCTCCGGGAAAAACTGTTTTTT. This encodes CASSLGVLREKLFF.